Listed below are T cell receptor beta chains from one sample, sequenced in a study of cytomegalovirus exposure and HLA in healthy donors. The assay was immunoSEQ multiplex PCR, and TCRdb's table has in-frame clones only and misses some. The repertoire consists of roughly 220,000 clones, with just over 90% occurring once and the leading ten covering 1% to 1.2%. Sequences were obtained from PBMCs. These receptors came from a woman aged 18-29 years in good health and CMV-seronegative. The CDR3 runs from the conserved cysteine through the conserved F or W. The D gene is left open where the match is weak. Only some rows state a clone size, as once, few, many or a class for expanded clones.

TRBJ1-2 | TRBV27 | - | - | CASSMEAGGSYGYTF | TGTGCCAGCAGTATGGAGGCTGGCGGCAGTTATGGCTACACCTTC
TRBJ2-2 | TRBV2 | - | TRBD2 | CASTRGGAGTGELFF | TGTGCCAGCACCCGGGGGGGAGCGGGCACCGGGGAGCTGTTTTTT
TRBJ2-7 | TRBV6-5 | few | TRBD2 | CASRYFLAGSDEQYF | TGTGCCAGCCGATATTTTTTAGCGGGGTCGGACGAGCAGTACTTC
TRBJ2-7 | TRBV27 | - | - | CASSFQTGRSYEQYF | TGTGCCAGCAGTTTCCAAACAGGACGCTCCTACGAGCAGTACTTC
TRBJ1-6 | TRBV30 | - | TRBD1 | CAWSNRDRVNSPLHF | TGTGCCTGGAGTAACCGGGACAGGGTTAATTCACCCCTCCACTTT
TRBJ2-1 | TRBV6-1 | once | TRBD2 | CASRTGLAERNEQFF | TGTGCCAGCAGAACGGGACTAGCGGAAAGGAATGAGCAGTTCTTC
TRBJ1-6 | TRBV30 | - | TRBD1 | CACRGRGSPLHF | TGTGCCTGCAGGGGGCGCGGGTCACCCCTCCACTTT
TRBJ1-2 | TRBV2 | - | TRBD1 | CASSEARDRPLSNYGYTF | TGTGCCAGCAGTGAAGCGAGGGACAGGCCTCTTAGTAACTATGGCTACACCTTC
TRBJ1-5 | TRBV9 | - | - | CASSVWANQPQHF | TGTGCCAGCAGCGTTTGGGCCAATCAGCCCCAGCATTTT
TRBJ2-2 | TRBV7-9 | few | - | CASSFGTGELFF | TGTGCCAGCAGCTTCGGTACCGGGGAGCTGTTTTTT
TRBJ1-6 | TRBV5-3 | - | - | CARSLLSRGNSPLHF | TGTGCCAGAAGCCTCTTGAGCCGAGGGAATTCACCCCTCCACTTT
TRBJ2-5 | TRBV5-1 | few | - | CASSLSGSRQIETQYF | TGCGCCAGCAGCTTGAGTGGCAGTCGACAAATAGAGACCCAGTACTTC
TRBJ2-7 | TRBV5-1 | - | - | CASSFQGSSYEQYF | TGCGCCAGCAGCTTTCAGGGGTCGTCCTACGAGCAGTACTTC
TRBJ2-7 | TRBV6-5 | - | TRBD2 | CASSYRTSGFQQYF | TGTGCCAGCAGTTACCGGACTAGCGGGTTCCAGCAGTACTTC
TRBJ2-7 | TRBV28 | once | TRBD1 | CASSGGQGTYEQYF | TGTGCCAGCAGTGGCGGACAGGGGACCTACGAGCAGTACTTC
TRBJ1-2 | TRBV20-1 | - | TRBD1 | CSAQTGAGYTF | TGCAGTGCTCAAACAGGGGCTGGCTACACCTTC
TRBJ2-5 | TRBV9 | - | - | CASSSHEGETQYF | TGTGCCAGCAGCTCCCATGAGGGAGAGACCCAGTACTTC
TRBJ2-1 | TRBV7-2 | - | TRBD2 | CASSQGSSGILVHEQFF | TGTGCCAGCAGCCAAGGATCTAGCGGGATCTTGGTTCATGAGCAGTTCTTC
TRBJ2-2 | TRBV4-1 | - | - | CASSPRVAGVGTGELFF | TGCGCCAGCAGCCCAAGGGTCGCAGGGGTCGGCACCGGGGAGCTGTTTTTT
TRBJ2-1 | TRBV27 | - | TRBD1 | CASSPHRGNEQFF | TGTGCCAGCAGTCCCCACAGGGGGAATGAGCAGTTCTTC
TRBJ2-7 | TRBV13 | few | - | CASSPEGAYEQYF | TGTGCCAGCAGCCCGGAAGGGGCCTACGAGCAGTACTTC
TRBJ2-2 | TRBV5-1 | - | TRBD1 | CASSRGQGDTGELFF | TGCGCCAGCAGCCGGGGACAGGGGGACACCGGGGAGCTGTTTTTT
TRBJ2-5 | TRBV6-6 | - | - | CASSSRPGKEETQYF | TGTGCCAGCAGTTCTAGACCGGGGAAGGAGGAGACCCAGTACTTC
TRBJ2-7 | TRBV27 | - | TRBD2 | CASSRGSGVYEQYF | TGTGCCAGCAGCCGGGGTAGCGGGGTTTACGAGCAGTACTTC
TRBJ1-1 | TRBV29-1 | - | - | CSVDGRGNTEAFF | TGCAGCGTTGATGGCAGGGGAAACACTGAAGCTTTCTTT
TRBJ1-1 | TRBV19 | once | TRBD1 | CASQGDFEAFF | TGTGCCAGTCAGGGGGACTTTGAAGCTTTCTTT
TRBJ1-1 | TRBV6-1 | - | TRBD1 | CASGIDRVGIF | TGTGCCAGCGGGATAGACAGGGTCGGAATCTTT
TRBJ2-1 | TRBV10-1 | - | TRBD2 | CASRREWIVGTSGRAGEQFF | TGCGCCAGCAGGCGGGAGTGGATTGTGGGGACTAGCGGGAGGGCCGGGGAGCAGTTCTTC
TRBJ2-7 | TRBV18 | - | - | CASSTQGYEQYF | TGTGCCAGCTCGACACAGGGTTACGAGCAGTACTTC